Listed below are T cell receptor beta chains from one sample, sequenced in a study of T-cell memory formation after mild COVID-19. TCRdb independently ran MiXCR on the 5' RACE reads; one entry per CDR3 protein. This table has roughly 130,000 distinct CDR3 sequences, roughly 15% appearing once. The specimen was PBMCs or a T cell subset sorted from them (not recorded which). These receptors were obtained from an adult woman who had mild COVID-19 (a few samples of this study predate the infection). Cell type and time point are not known. Both conserved end residues are part of each CDR3. A D gene is named only where the DNA matches it firmly. The listing skips clone size in some rows; elsewhere it reads once, few, many or a size class.

v_gene	j_gene	abundance	d_gene	CDR3aa	CDR3nt
TRBV29-1	TRBJ2-7	.	.	CSVATPGRSYEQYF	TGCAGCGTCGCCACGCCGGGGAGAAGCTACGAGCAGTACTTC
TRBV6-2/TRBV6-3	TRBJ2-3	few	TRBD2	CASSRTGTSGLYTDTQYF	TGTGCCAGCAGCCGCACCGGGACTAGCGGGCTTTACACAGATACGCAGTATTTT
TRBV6-6	TRBJ2-3	many	.	CASSHRESDTQYF	TGTGCCAGCAGTCACCGGGAGTCAGATACGCAGTATTTT
TRBV6-1	TRBJ2-7	few	.	CASRKTGTSYEQYF	TGTGCCAGCAGGAAGACAGGAACCTCCTACGAGCAGTACTTC
TRBV5-1	TRBJ2-7	.	.	CASSLGGVSYEQYF	TGCGCCAGCAGCTTAGGCGGGGTCTCCTACGAGCAGTACTTC
TRBV7-2	TRBJ2-3	.	.	CASSSFGYTQDTQYF	TGTGCCAGCAGCTCATTCGGTTACACTCAAGATACGCAGTATTTT
TRBV4-3	TRBJ2-1	.	.	CASSQDLVNEQFF	TGCGCCAGCAGCCAAGACCTCGTCAATGAGCAGTTCTTC
TRBV19	TRBJ2-1	.	.	CASMGHPDYNEQFF	TGTGCCAGCATGGGACACCCTGACTACAATGAGCAGTTCTTC
TRBV29-1	TRBJ2-7	.	TRBD1	CSVMGQGAIYEQYF	TGCAGCGTCATGGGACAGGGGGCGATCTACGAGCAGTACTTC
TRBV21-1	TRBJ2-2	few	.	CASTTGDRVGTGELFF	TGTGCCAGCACCACGGGGGACAGGGTAGGGACCGGGGAGCTGTTTTTT
TRBV18	TRBJ2-1	few	.	CASSPRTGTHFHNEQFF	TGTGCCAGCTCACCACGGACCGGGACCCATTTCCACAATGAGCAGTTCTTC
TRBV5-1	TRBJ2-3	.	TRBD2	CASSRGGGPDKDTQYF	TGCGCCAGCAGCCGTGGGGGGGGACCGGACAAGGATACGCAGTATTTT
TRBV2	TRBJ2-4	.	.	CASRGHWATGAKNIQYF	TGTGCCAGCAGAGGACATTGGGCTACTGGGGCCAAAAACATTCAGTACTTC
TRBV3-1	TRBJ2-7	many	.	CASSVGFTGPYEQYF	TGTGCCAGCAGTGTCGGGTTTACAGGGCCCTACGAGCAGTACTTC
TRBV4-1	TRBJ2-3	.	TRBD2	CASSQERFGAGYTDTQYF	TGCGCCAGCAGCCAAGAAAGGTTCGGAGCGGGGTACACAGATACGCAGTATTTT
TRBV19	TRBJ1-2	.	.	CASSIGTGYGYTF	TGTGCCAGTAGTATCGGGACGGGATATGGCTACACCTTC
TRBV20-1	TRBJ1-2	.	.	CSAPSGSYGYTF	TGCAGTGCCCCCTCCGGAAGCTATGGCTACACCTTC
TRBV7-2	TRBJ2-3	.	.	CASSFPSTDTQYF	TGTGCCAGCAGCTTCCCCAGCACAGATACGCAGTATTTT
TRBV7-6	TRBJ2-1	.	.	CSSSLMGGGGDEQFF	TGTTCCAGCAGCTTAATGGGGGGAGGGGGCGATGAGCAGTTCTTC
TRBV7-9	TRBJ1-3	.	.	CASSPLNDSGNTIYF	TGTGCCAGCAGCCCCCTGAATGACTCTGGAAACACCATATATTTT
TRBV5-1	TRBJ2-3	.	TRBD1	CASSIGQGPDTQYF	TGCGCCAGCAGCATAGGACAGGGGCCAGATACGCAGTATTTT
TRBV5-1	TRBJ1-1	few	.	CASRYRVSNTEAFF	TGCGCCAGCAGATACAGGGTTTCGAACACTGAAGCTTTCTTT
TRBV7-9	TRBJ2-7	few	.	CASSLKGYPYEQYF	TGTGCCAGCAGCTTAAAAGGGTACCCCTACGAGCAGTACTTC
TRBV13	TRBJ2-4	.	.	CASSGRWSKNIQYF	TGTGCCAGCAGCGGCCGTTGGTCCAAAAACATTCAGTACTTC
TRBV5-1	TRBJ2-1	many	.	CASSLASAGAREQFF	TGCGCCAGCAGCTTGGCCAGCGCGGGGGCTCGGGAGCAGTTCTTC
TRBV2	TRBJ2-3	few	TRBD2	CASSEALGLAGGMTDTQYF	TGTGCCAGCAGTGAAGCGCTTGGGCTAGCGGGGGGAATGACAGATACGCAGTATTTT
TRBV18	TRBJ2-7	.	.	CASSPPVGTGEQYF	TGTGCCAGCTCACCCCCTGTGGGGACTGGCGAGCAGTACTTC
TRBV5-1	TRBJ1-2	.	TRBD1	CASSFDRANYGYTF	TGCGCCAGCAGCTTTGACAGGGCAAACTATGGCTACACCTTC
TRBV5-6	TRBJ2-3	few	.	CASSQVVVTDTQYF	TGTGCCAGCAGTCAGGTGGTGGTGACAGATACGCAGTATTTT
TRBV7-7	TRBJ2-5	few	TRBD2	CASSFIRGGASETQYF	TGTGCCAGCAGCTTCATCCGGGGGGGCGCTTCAGAGACCCAGTACTTC
TRBV20-1	TRBJ1-4	.	.	CSAYTGPQEKLFF	TGCAGTGCCTACACAGGGCCTCAGGAAAAACTGTTTTTT
TRBV4-1	TRBJ2-1	.	TRBD2	CASRRISGGGVLDEQFF	TGCGCCAGCAGACGAATATCGGGAGGGGGTGTTCTGGATGAGCAGTTCTTC
TRBV5-1	TRBJ2-2	.	TRBD1	CASSYEGATGELFF	TGCGCCAGCAGCTATGAGGGGGCCACCGGGGAGCTGTTTTTT
TRBV12-5	TRBJ2-1	.	TRBD1	CASGLGQGQFF	TGTGCTAGTGGTCTCGGACAGGGGCAGTTCTTC
TRBV7-2	TRBJ1-3	.	.	CASSLSGGTSSGNTIYF	TGTGCCAGCAGCTTATCCGGGGGAACCTCCTCTGGAAACACCATATATTTT
TRBV4-2	TRBJ1-2	few	.	CASSQGHSDNYGYTF	TGTGCCAGCAGCCAAGGTCACAGTGACAACTATGGCTACACCTTC
TRBV5-6	TRBJ2-2	few	.	CASSWGQNTGELFF	TGTGCCAGCAGCTGGGGACAGAACACCGGGGAGCTGTTTTTT
TRBV6-5	TRBJ2-7	few	TRBD2	CASSPRLAGAQAGSYEQYF	TGTGCCAGCAGTCCCCGACTAGCGGGGGCCCAAGCGGGGTCCTACGAGCAGTACTTC
TRBV2	TRBJ2-3	few	.	CASSEAALPGFSTDTQYF	TGTGCCAGCAGTGAAGCGGCACTACCCGGGTTTAGCACAGATACGCAGTATTTT
TRBV7-2	TRBJ1-2	few	.	CASSFRFRDGYTF	TGTGCCAGCAGCTTCAGGTTCAGGGATGGCTACACCTTC
TRBV2	TRBJ2-3	few	TRBD2	CASSWIAGGLTDTQYF	TGTGCCAGCAGCTGGATAGCGGGGGGCCTCACAGATACGCAGTATTTT
TRBV6-5	TRBJ2-1	few	TRBD1	CASSYDRAPSNEQFF	TGTGCCAGCAGTTACGACAGGGCTCCTAGCAATGAGCAGTTCTTC
TRBV5-1	TRBJ2-5	.	.	CASSLFAGAGETQYF	TGCGCCAGCAGCTTGTTCGCAGGGGCTGGAGAGACCCAGTACTTC
TRBV6-2/TRBV6-3	TRBJ2-7	few	TRBD2	CASSDRTSGSRYEQYF	TGTGCCAGCAGCGACAGGACTAGCGGGAGTCGGTACGAGCAGTACTTC
TRBV5-1	TRBJ2-7	.	TRBD1	CASSSGTAGSYEQYF	TGCGCCAGCAGCTCTGGGACAGCTGGCTCCTACGAGCAGTACTTC
TRBV6-1	TRBJ2-3	.	TRBD2	CASSELAGGPDTQYF	TGTGCCAGCAGTGAACTAGCGGGGGGGCCAGATACGCAGTATTTT
TRBV2	TRBJ2-3	.	TRBD1	CASGGQGRGNTQYF	TGTGCCAGCGGCGGACAGGGAAGGGGCAATACGCAGTATTTT
TRBV6-5	TRBJ2-1	few	.	CASSYSLGDEQFF	TGTGCCAGCAGTTACTCCCTAGGGGATGAGCAGTTCTTC
TRBV5-1	TRBJ2-1	few	.	CASSLAVGGEQFF	TGCGCCAGCAGCTTGGCCGTGGGTGGTGAGCAGTTCTTC
TRBV5-1	TRBJ1-6	many	.	CASSSGRDNSPLHF	TGCGCCAGCAGCTCGGGACGAGATAATTCACCCCTCCACTTT
TRBV3-1	TRBJ1-5	.	.	CASSQDGQPNQPQHF	TGTGCCAGCAGCCAAGATGGCCAGCCCAATCAGCCCCAGCATTTT